Following are 8 T cell receptor beta chains from one sample sequenced in a study of CD8 T cells in ankylosing spondylitis (TCRdb year 2017). Receptor amplification or capture employed 5' RACE. The instrument was an Illumina HiSeq 2500. Starting from the raw public reads, TCRdb applied fastp trimming at Q25, assembled clones with MiXCR and retained in-frame beta chains. One record per CDR3 amino acid sequence lists the most common genes and DNA. In all, the sample holds around 210,000 distinct CDR3 sequences, and less than 9.5% of those were seen once. The top ten clones comprise around 4.8% of the sample. Sequencing used blood, either unsorted or a sorted T cell fraction (not recorded which). All receptors derive from a female donor with ankylosing spondylitis or in good health (not recorded which).

This clonotype has a handful of counts. The chain uses TRBV12-3 or TRBV12-4 and TRBJ2-5; no clear D gene. V lost 1 base and J 0 bases, leaving 6 bases between the germline ends. The CDR3 has 14 residues. The CDR3 region is CASSLGANQETQYF. The CDR3 DNA sequence: TGTGCCAGCAGTTTAGGTGCGAACCAAGAGACCCAGTACTTC.

This clonotype came up many times. V is TRBV24-1 and J is TRBJ2-2; TRBD1 agrees at 7 bases. The CDR3 spans 13 residues. V lost 12 bases and J lost 4; bases outside the gene matches: 7. Germline V CDR1 and CDR2: KGHDR, SFDVKD. The CDR3: CASQGQFTGELFF. CDR3 sequence (DNA): TGTGCCTCCCAGGGACAGTTCACCGGGGAGCTGTTTTTT.

This clonotype turned up a few times. The chain uses TRBV7-3 and TRBJ2-5; 7 bases line up with TRBD2. This CDR3 region has 13 residues. Germline CDR1 SGHTA, CDR2 FQGTGA. J lost 7 bases, V lost 5 bases, and 7 bases had no gene match. CDR3 bases: TGTGCCAGCAGCCCGGGGACGGGGGGGACCCAGTACTTC. Translated: CASSPGTGGTQYF.

This clonotype was counted many times. The V and J genes are TRBV10-3 and TRBJ2-7; D ambiguous. The CDR3 covers 15 residues. The germline V gene encodes CDR1 ENHRY and CDR2 SYGVKD. V shed 10 bases and J shed 2 bases, with 21 bases lying between them. The CDR3 sequence is CATSQPRQAPYEQYF. In nucleotides, the CDR3 is TGTGCCACCTCCCAACCACGCCAGGCACCCTACGAGCAGTACTTC.

This clonotype was observed at least ten times. The CDR3 bases are TGTGCCAGCAGTATGAGAAGAGACCAGCCCCAGCATTTT. Amino acid sequence: CASSMRRDQPQHF. The rearrangement links TRBV12-3 or TRBV12-4 to TRBJ1-5, with D hard to call. The CDR3 covers 13 residues. Trimming removed 5 bases from V and 7 bases from J, with 12 bases in between.

The chain couples TRBV7-2 to TRBJ2-3, with D perhaps given as TRBD1 or TRBD2 (6 bases each). Germline V gene lookup returns CDR1 SGHTA and CDR2 FQGNSA. V was trimmed by 4 bases and J by 0 bases, leaving 23 bases between them. CDR3 length: 19 residues. The CDR3 loop is CASSYRGLRGARSTDTQYF. As DNA, the CDR3 is TGTGCCAGCAGCTATCGGGGGCTGAGGGGGGCGCGGAGCACAGATACGCAGTATTTT.

This chain connects TRBV7-8 to TRBJ2-5; a weak D match, TRBD2 (6 bases). V dropped 2 bases and J dropped 5 bases, with 18 bases sitting between them. The CDR3 has 16 residues. Germline lookup yields CDR1 SGHVS and CDR2 FQNEAQ. Here the CDR3 DNA reads TGTGCCAGCAGCTTACACCCTCCTTTTGGAGGGGAGACCCAGTACTTC. Protein sequence: CASSLHPPFGGETQYF.

The CDR3 protein is CASSRDRQGETQYF. The CDR3 nucleotides are TGTGCCAGCAGCCGGGACAGGCAAGGAGAGACCCAGTACTTC. J is TRBJ2-5 and V is TRBV7-2, with TRBD1 matching 8 bases. The germline gives CDR1 SGHTA, CDR2 FQGNSA. The CDR3 has 14 amino acids. The trim removed 5 bases at V and 4 bases at J, leaving 6 bases unmatched.